These 9 T cell receptor beta chains came from one sample sequenced in a study of blood T cells in healthy people across ages (dated by TCRdb to the mid-2010s). Libraries were made using 5' RACE. Sequencing was carried out with an Illumina HiSeq 2500. A second PCR of 7 to 11 cycles was performed with a sample-barcoded 5' primer and a J-beta primer mix. TCRdb reanalyzed the raw reads on its own, using fastp at Q25 for trimming and MiXCR for clone calling, and kept in-frame beta chains. One record per CDR3 amino acid sequence lists the most common genes and DNA. The sample table lists 600,000 to 850,000 distinct CDR3 sequences, approximately 39% of them with a count of one. The ten largest clonotypes hold roughly 19% of the sample. Sequencing was carried out using blood. The receptors derive from a woman in her fifties or sixties in good health.

This clonotype was recorded a few times. V is TRBV11-1 and J is TRBJ2-4; 13 bases match TRBD2. This CDR3 has 18 residues. Germline V gene sequence: CDR1 SGHAT, CDR2 FQDESV (reference sequence). Losses at the gene ends were 7 bases for V and 0 bases for J; bases not matched to a gene: 9. CDR3 DNA: TGTGCCAGCACTTTTGGGACTAGCGGGATGGAAGCCAAAAACATTCAGTACTTC. Its translation is CASTFGTSGMEAKNIQYF.

This clonotype has more than one count but fewer than ten. This chain uses TRBV7-3 with TRBJ2-3, with 8 bases aligning to TRBD2. CDR1 SGHTA and CDR2 FQGTGA come from the germline V gene. Unmatched junction bases numbered 3, after V lost 2 bases and J lost 2 bases. The CDR3 totals 15 residues. Here the CDR3 DNA reads TGTGCCAGCAGCTTAGTAGCGGGGTACACAGATACGCAGTATTTT. Translating gives CASSLVAGYTDTQYF.

Concerning this clonotype: Given a much more abundant clone one base away, this may be a read error. This chain links TRBV12-3 or TRBV12-4 with TRBJ2-3; the match to TRBD2 covers 12 bases. The CDR3 has 14 amino acids. V gave up 6 bases and J gave up 4 bases; unmatched junction bases: 2. The CDR3 DNA is TGTGCCAGCAGGGGACTAGCGGGCGCAGATACGCAGTATTTT. Its translation is CASRGLAGADTQYF.

This clonotype was seen only a few times. The genes are TRBV3-1 and TRBJ1-1; no clear D gene. V lost 1 base, J lost 5 bases, and 14 bases lay in between. The germline gives CDR1 LGHDT, CDR2 YNNKEL (reference sequence). This CDR3 spans 15 amino acids. The CDR3 protein is CASSQGGGIGTEAFF. CDR3 DNA: TGTGCCAGCAGCCAAGGGGGAGGGATCGGGACTGAAGCTTTCTTT.

The gene calls are TRBV7-9 and TRBJ2-1, with 10 positions matching TRBD2. Germline CDR1 and CDR2: SEHNR and FQNEAQ (reference sequence). Trimming removed 6 bases from V and 4 bases from J; junction bases left unmatched: 9. The CDR3 has 16 amino acids. CDR3 DNA sequence: TGTGCCAGCAGGTTATGGGGGACTAGCGCGTACAATGAGCAGTTCTTC. Protein sequence: CASRLWGTSAYNEQFF.

The CDR3 loop reads CASSYQGTGNYGYTF. CDR3 nucleotide sequence: TGTGCCAGCAGTTACCAAGGGACAGGGAACTATGGCTACACCTTC. This chain connects TRBV27 to TRBJ1-2; 9 bases fit TRBD1. The length of the CDR3 is 15 residues. Trimming cost V 4 bases and J 2 bases; bases outside gene matches: 5. Germline lookup yields CDR1 MNHEY and CDR2 SMNVEV (reference sequence).

This clonotype was counted ten times or more. The chain combines TRBV7-9 with TRBJ2-1, with D perhaps matching TRBD1 (5 bases). This CDR3 is built from 17 residues. CDR1 is SEHNR, CDR2 FQNEAQ, per germline (reference sequence). V was shortened by 2 bases and J by 12 bases, with 26 bases between the two germline ends. The CDR3, as DNA: TGTGCCAGCAGCTTATCACAGGACCCACAGGTAGCAGCAGGGCAGTTCTTC. Its translation: CASSLSQDPQVAAGQFF. The entire variable domain, with the rest obtained from reference TRBV7-9 and TRBJ2-1, is as follows: DTGVSQNPRHKITKRGQNVTFRCDPISEHNRLYWYRQTLGQGPEFLTYFQNEAQLEKSRLLSDRFSAERPKGSFSTLEIQRTEQGDSAMYLCASSLSQDPQVAAGQFFGPGTRLTVL.

In this sample, this clonotype turned up a few times. The V gene is TRBV20-1, the J gene TRBJ2-1, with D perhaps given as TRBD1 or TRBD2 (5 bases each). Germline CDR1 and CDR2: DFQATT and SNEGSKA (reference sequence). The CDR3 totals 13 residues. V shed 0 bases and J shed 7 bases, with 10 bases lying between them. The CDR3: CSARDRDLNEQFF. The CDR3 DNA follows: TGCAGTGCTAGAGATCGGGACCTGAATGAGCAGTTCTTC.

As regards this clonotype: This could be a read error, since a much larger clone is one nucleotide away. The V gene is TRBV12-3 or TRBV12-4, the J gene TRBJ2-5, with a possible D match to TRBD1 (5 bases). The CDR3 consists of 13 residues. The germline V and J ends were trimmed by 7 bases and 1 base, with 10 bases remaining between them. The chain's CDR3 is CASNARGQETQYF. CDR3 DNA sequence: TGTGCCAGCAACGCTAGGGGCCAAGAGACCCAGTACTTC.